Sequencing of this T cell receptor (beta chain) was carried out in a study of T cell responses to AZD1222 COVID-19 vaccine. The protocol was immunoSEQ multiplex PCR, while the TCRdb copy is restricted to in-frame clones and leaves out a portion. Altogether about 56,000 clones are present, approximately 86% being singletons, with the ten largest covering about 7%. This clone was detected only once. V lost 5 bases and J lost 9; bases outside the gene matches: 7. The CDR3 loop spans 15 amino acids. The germline CDR1 and CDR2 sequences are MDHEN and SYDVKM. The specimen comprised peripheral blood, sampled 28 days after the second AZD1222 dose. The clonotype comes from an adult who received the AZD1222 COVID-19 vaccine. The chain recombines TRBV28 with TRBJ1-6, with TRBD1 matching 10 bases. The CDR3, as DNA: TGTGCCAGCAGTCCGACAGGGGGCGTAGGTTCACCCCTCCACTTT. Protein: CASSPTGGVGSPLHF.